This TCR beta chain stems from a study of T cell changes during pregnancy in multiple sclerosis. V was shortened by 0 bases and J by 8 bases, with 9 bases between the two germline ends. The CDR3 runs to 13 residues. Germline CDR1 is SGDLS and CDR2 is YYNGEE. Data came from immunoSEQ multiplex PCR; TCRdb stores just in-frame clones and leaves some out. The data contain about 48,000 clones, approximately 93% of them singletons. The TCR was taken from a female donor with multiple sclerosis, enrolled in a pregnancy study. The gene calls are TRBV9 and TRBJ2-1; no clear D gene. The material was CD4+ T cells from peripheral blood mononuclear cells, obtained in the first trimester of pregnancy. The CDR3 DNA is TGTGCCAGCAGCGTAGGCGGTTGGGATGAGCAGTTCTTC. Protein sequence: CASSVGGWDEQFF. The complete variable domain, with remaining parts taken from reference TRBV9 and TRBJ2-1, reads DSGVTQTPKHLITATGQRVTLRCSPRSGDLSVYWYQQSLDQGLQFLIQYYNGEERAKGNILERFSAQQFPDLHSELNLSSLELGDSALYFCASSVGGWDEQFFGPGTRLTVL.